This TCR beta chain stems from a study of cytomegalovirus exposure and HLA in healthy donors. Study outcomes and limitations: Presence/absence analyses took donor sequencing depth as roughly uniform. Fewer N-insertions (relative to the approximately 700-donor mean) were reportedly seen in an Asian-associated ancestry cluster in a later analysis.

The CDR3 consists of 16 residues. Germline CDR1 reads SGHRS; CDR2 reads YFSETQ. J was trimmed by 15 bases and V by 0 bases; bases with no gene match: 17. The PCR ran on 60 Vbeta and 13 Jbeta primers. Assay: immunoSEQ multiplex PCR; the TCRdb copy retains only in-frame clones and omits some. Here the sample spans over 150,000 clones, approximately 81% being singletons. Comment on this clone: Its matching antigen is unknown.

Sequencing was done on a sample of PBMCs. The chain combines TRBV5-1 with TRBJ1-4, with 7 bases matching TRBD1. The TCR sequence derives from a woman aged 25 to 39 in good health and CMV-seropositive. The CDR3 DNA reads TGCGCCAGCAGCTTGGCCTTAGGGGGCGCCGGGGGGGCCATGTTTTTT. It codes for CASSLALGGAGGAMFF.